The rows below give T cell receptor beta chains drawn from one sample of a study of CD8 T cells in ankylosing spondylitis. TCRdb ran MiXCR on the 5' RACE reads and lists one entry per CDR3 protein. The sample yields 220,000 or so distinct CDR3 sequences, approximately 20% seen once. Sequenced input: blood, either unsorted or a sorted T cell fraction (not recorded which). Receptors were obtained from a male donor with ankylosing spondylitis. Both conserved end residues are trimmed from each CDR3. Each record gives: CDR3 protein, J gene, V gene.

ATSRVGAGGHRETQY,TRBJ2-5,TRBV15
ASSLRGGQY,TRBJ2-5,TRBV7-9
SVVGGNTDTQY,TRBJ2-3,TRBV29-1
ATSREYNEQF,TRBJ2-1,TRBV15
ASSVAGAGDGQY,TRBJ2-7,TRBV9
ATSDWGGSYNEQF,TRBJ2-1,TRBV24-1
ASSDPRTGNTEAF,TRBJ1-1,TRBV2
ASSAWDIPSYGYT,TRBJ1-2,TRBV6-1
SARDEGASYEQY,TRBJ2-7,TRBV20-1
SVELREPYEQY,TRBJ2-7,TRBV29-1
ASSYYGGGNTEAF,TRBJ1-1,TRBV6-5
SAVQYVSYEQY,TRBJ2-7,TRBV20-1
AWIRDSLEAF,TRBJ1-1,TRBV30
ASSLDIGTEAF,TRBJ1-1,TRBV11-2
AISELGSYNEQF,TRBJ2-1,TRBV10-3
ASSPRVTGELF,TRBJ2-2,TRBV6-2/TRBV6-3
SVEIVMGQPGEQY,TRBJ2-7,TRBV29-1